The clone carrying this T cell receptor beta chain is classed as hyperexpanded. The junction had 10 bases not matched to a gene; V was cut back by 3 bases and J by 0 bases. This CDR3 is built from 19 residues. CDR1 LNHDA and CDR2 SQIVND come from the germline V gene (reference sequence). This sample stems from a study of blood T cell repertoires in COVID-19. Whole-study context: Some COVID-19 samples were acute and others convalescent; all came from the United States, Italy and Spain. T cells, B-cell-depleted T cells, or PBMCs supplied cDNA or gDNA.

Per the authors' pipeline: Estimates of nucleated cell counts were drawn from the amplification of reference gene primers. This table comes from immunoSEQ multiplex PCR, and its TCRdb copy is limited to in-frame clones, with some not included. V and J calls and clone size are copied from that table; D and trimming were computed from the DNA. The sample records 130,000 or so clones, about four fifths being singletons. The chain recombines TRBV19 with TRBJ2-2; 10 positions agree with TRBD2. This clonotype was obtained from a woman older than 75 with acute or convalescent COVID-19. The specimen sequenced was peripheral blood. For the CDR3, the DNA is TGTGCCAGTAGTATTGCGAGCGGGGGGGCGCGCGCGAACACCGGGGAGCTGTTTTTT. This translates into CASSIASGGARANTGELFF.